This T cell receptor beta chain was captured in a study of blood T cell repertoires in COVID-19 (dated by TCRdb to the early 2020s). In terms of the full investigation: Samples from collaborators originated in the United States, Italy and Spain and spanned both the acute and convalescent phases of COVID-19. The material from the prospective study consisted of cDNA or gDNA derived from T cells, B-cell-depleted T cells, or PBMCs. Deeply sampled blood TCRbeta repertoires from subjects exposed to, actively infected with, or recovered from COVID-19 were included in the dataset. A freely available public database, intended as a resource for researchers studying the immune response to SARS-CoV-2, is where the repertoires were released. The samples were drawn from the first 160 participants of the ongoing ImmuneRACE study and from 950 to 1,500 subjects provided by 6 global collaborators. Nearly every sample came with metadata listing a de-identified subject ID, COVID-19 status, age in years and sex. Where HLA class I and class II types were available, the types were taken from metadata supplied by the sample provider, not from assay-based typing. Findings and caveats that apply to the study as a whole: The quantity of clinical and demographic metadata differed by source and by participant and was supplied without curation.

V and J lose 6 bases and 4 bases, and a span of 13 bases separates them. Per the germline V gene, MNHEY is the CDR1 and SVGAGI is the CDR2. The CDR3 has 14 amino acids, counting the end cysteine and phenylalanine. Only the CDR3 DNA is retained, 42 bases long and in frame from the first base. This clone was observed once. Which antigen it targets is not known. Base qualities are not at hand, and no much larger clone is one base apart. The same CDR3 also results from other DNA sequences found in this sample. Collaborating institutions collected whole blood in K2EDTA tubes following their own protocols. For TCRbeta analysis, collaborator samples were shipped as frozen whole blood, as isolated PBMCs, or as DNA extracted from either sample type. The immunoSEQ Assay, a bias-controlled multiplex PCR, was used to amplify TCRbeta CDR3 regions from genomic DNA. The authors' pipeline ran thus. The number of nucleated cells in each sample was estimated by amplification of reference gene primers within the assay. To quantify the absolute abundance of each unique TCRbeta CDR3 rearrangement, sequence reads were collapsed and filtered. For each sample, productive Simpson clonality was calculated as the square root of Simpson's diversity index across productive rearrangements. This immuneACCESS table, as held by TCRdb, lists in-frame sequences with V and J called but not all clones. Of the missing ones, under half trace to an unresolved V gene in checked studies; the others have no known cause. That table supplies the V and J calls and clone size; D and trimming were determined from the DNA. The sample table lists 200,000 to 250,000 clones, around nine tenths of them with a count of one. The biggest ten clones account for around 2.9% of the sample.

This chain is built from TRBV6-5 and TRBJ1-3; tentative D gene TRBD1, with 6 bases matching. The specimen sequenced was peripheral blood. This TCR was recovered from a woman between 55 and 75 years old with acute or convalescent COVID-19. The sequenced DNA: TGTGCCAGCAGCCCACAGGGATCAGGAAACACCATATATTTT. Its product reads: CASSPQGSGNTIYF.